This is a list of T cell receptor beta chains from one sample in a study of beta chain features in type 1 diabetes. Profiling relied on immunoSEQ multiplex PCR, and the TCRdb table lists in-frame clones only, not all of them. The sample shows 50,000 or so clones, around 40% of them seen only once. The sequenced material came from stem cell memory CD4+ T cells from blood. These TCRs come from a young man with type 1 diabetes. Each CDR3 is given with its conserved first and last residue. The order of the fields is clone size, J gene, V gene, D gene, CDR3 protein, CDR3 DNA. D genes are given only for firm matches. The listing skips clone size in some rows; elsewhere it reads once, few, many or a size class.

clone_size: few
j_call: TRBJ2-5
v_call: TRBV4-2
d_call: TRBD2
cdr3_aa: CASSHGTSGFQETQYF
cdr3_nt: TGTGCCAGCAGCCACGGGACTAGCGGATTTCAAGAGACCCAGTACTTC

clone_size: NA
j_call: TRBJ2-5
v_call: TRBV7-2
d_call: TRBD2
cdr3_aa: CASSLGLAGGLETQYF
cdr3_nt: TGTGCCAGCAGCTTGGGACTAGCGGGAGGGCTAGAGACCCAGTACTTC

clone_size: NA
j_call: TRBJ2-3
v_call: TRBV4-2
d_call: NA
cdr3_aa: CASSQGYGTDTQYF
cdr3_nt: TGTGCCAGCAGCCAGGGCTACGGTACAGATACGCAGTATTTT

clone_size: few
j_call: TRBJ2-5
v_call: TRBV6-5
d_call: NA
cdr3_aa: CASSYSLSGTQYF
cdr3_nt: TGTGCCAGCAGTTATAGTCTGTCGGGGACCCAGTACTTC

clone_size: NA
j_call: TRBJ2-7
v_call: TRBV7-2
d_call: TRBD2
cdr3_aa: CASSLDGLGVTYEQYF
cdr3_nt: TGTGCCAGCAGCTTAGACGGACTAGGAGTTACCTACGAGCAGTACTTC

clone_size: NA
j_call: TRBJ1-1
v_call: TRBV6-1
d_call: NA
cdr3_aa: CASNKQGLTEAFF
cdr3_nt: TGTGCCAGCAACAAACAGGGTTTAACTGAAGCTTTCTTT

clone_size: NA
j_call: TRBJ2-3
v_call: TRBV5-1
d_call: NA
cdr3_aa: CASSYVTSPTDTQYF
cdr3_nt: TGCGCCAGCAGCTATGTAACTAGTCCCACAGATACGCAGTATTTT

clone_size: NA
j_call: TRBJ2-2
v_call: TRBV7-9
d_call: TRBD2
cdr3_aa: CASRPVAGSNSITGELFF
cdr3_nt: TGTGCCAGCCGCCCCGTAGCGGGGAGTAATAGCATTACCGGGGAGCTGTTTTTT

clone_size: NA
j_call: TRBJ2-3
v_call: TRBV5-1
d_call: TRBD2
cdr3_aa: CASTPLGLDRTDTQYF
cdr3_nt: TGCGCCAGCACCCCCCTCGGACTAGATCGCACAGATACGCAGTATTTT

clone_size: NA
j_call: TRBJ2-1
v_call: TRBV29-1
d_call: TRBD1
cdr3_aa: CSVRGTGEAGAPYNEQFF
cdr3_nt: TGCAGCGTTCGAGGGACAGGGGAAGCGGGAGCCCCCTACAATGAGCAGTTCTTC

clone_size: NA
j_call: TRBJ2-2
v_call: TRBV23-1
d_call: TRBD1
cdr3_aa: CASSQLQYTGGTGELFF
cdr3_nt: TGCGCCAGCAGTCAATTGCAATATACAGGGGGCACCGGGGAGCTGTTTTTT

clone_size: NA
j_call: TRBJ1-2
v_call: TRBV6-1
d_call: NA
cdr3_aa: CASSGPGFRYTF
cdr3_nt: TGTGCCAGCAGTGGACCAGGCTTCCGATACACCTTC

clone_size: NA
j_call: TRBJ1-2
v_call: TRBV10-3
d_call: TRBD1
cdr3_aa: CAISEATGGYGYTF
cdr3_nt: TGTGCCATCAGTGAAGCGACAGGGGGCTATGGCTACACCTTC

clone_size: NA
j_call: TRBJ2-4
v_call: TRBV2
d_call: NA
cdr3_aa: CASSSDLENIQYF
cdr3_nt: TGTGCCAGCAGCTCGGACTTGGAAAACATTCAGTACTTC

clone_size: NA
j_call: TRBJ1-5
v_call: TRBV28
d_call: NA
cdr3_aa: CASSLISNQPQHF
cdr3_nt: TGTGCCAGCAGTTTAATAAGCAATCAGCCCCAGCATTTT

clone_size: NA
j_call: TRBJ1-5
v_call: TRBV7-2
d_call: TRBD1
cdr3_aa: CASSLRGEWGNQPQHF
cdr3_nt: TGTGCCAGCAGCCTCAGGGGGGAGTGGGGAAATCAGCCCCAGCATTTT

clone_size: NA
j_call: TRBJ1-2
v_call: TRBV5-1
d_call: TRBD1
cdr3_aa: CASSFRTGGSYGYTF
cdr3_nt: TGCGCCAGCAGCTTCCGGACAGGGGGCAGCTATGGCTACACCTTC

clone_size: NA
j_call: TRBJ2-3
v_call: TRBV5-1
d_call: NA
cdr3_aa: CASSLGTAASTDTQYF
cdr3_nt: TGCGCCAGCAGCTTGGGGACAGCGGCTAGCACAGATACGCAGTATTTT

clone_size: few
j_call: TRBJ1-1
v_call: TRBV4-3
d_call: NA
cdr3_aa: CASSQEVRAMNTEAFF
cdr3_nt: TGCGCCAGCAGCCAAGAGGTCAGGGCAATGAACACTGAAGCTTTCTTT

clone_size: NA
j_call: TRBJ2-2
v_call: TRBV18
d_call: TRBD1
cdr3_aa: CASSKGQVTGELFF
cdr3_nt: TGTGCCAGCTCAAAGGGACAGGTCACCGGGGAGCTGTTTTTT

clone_size: NA
j_call: TRBJ1-1
v_call: TRBV29-1
d_call: NA
cdr3_aa: CSGRGNTEAFF
cdr3_nt: TGCAGCGGACGGGGAAACACTGAAGCTTTCTTT

clone_size: NA
j_call: TRBJ1-2
v_call: TRBV28
d_call: NA
cdr3_aa: CASGRALYGYTF
cdr3_nt: TGTGCCAGCGGTAGAGCGCTCTATGGCTACACCTTC

clone_size: few
j_call: TRBJ1-5
v_call: TRBV19
d_call: NA
cdr3_aa: CASRVTGLNQPQHF
cdr3_nt: TGTGCCAGCCGGGTGACAGGTCTCAATCAGCCCCAGCATTTT

clone_size: NA
j_call: TRBJ1-2
v_call: TRBV5-1
d_call: TRBD1
cdr3_aa: CASSGTGSGGYTF
cdr3_nt: TGCGCCAGCAGCGGGACAGGGAGCGGTGGCTACACCTTC

clone_size: NA
j_call: TRBJ2-5
v_call: TRBV5-1
d_call: TRBD1
cdr3_aa: CASSLRDSVGTQYF
cdr3_nt: TGCGCCAGCAGCCTCCGGGACAGTGTGGGGACCCAGTACTTC

clone_size: few
j_call: TRBJ2-1
v_call: TRBV11-1
d_call: TRBD2
cdr3_aa: CASSRRSGRFTEQFF
cdr3_nt: TGTGCCAGCAGCCGTCGTAGCGGGAGGTTTACTGAGCAGTTCTTC

clone_size: NA
j_call: TRBJ2-3
v_call: TRBV19
d_call: TRBD2
cdr3_aa: CASSSRTRDYTDTQYF
cdr3_nt: TGTGCCAGTAGTTCCCGGACTAGGGACTACACAGATACGCAGTATTTT